The present entry profiles one TCR beta chain with its context. Antigen specificity is unknown. Primers: 60 Vbeta forward and 13 Jbeta reverse. The repertoire was sequenced with immunoSEQ multiplex PCR; TCRdb's copy has only in-frame clones and lacks some. This sample has roughly 200,000 clones; 82% occur once, and the top ten carry 2.7%. This sample is part of a study of cytomegalovirus exposure and HLA in healthy donors. Study findings and constraints: Reported results showed that the classifier diagnosed cytomegalovirus status with high specificity and sensitivity.

The CDR3 covers 14 residues. Germline V gene data show CDR1 as GTSNPN and CDR2 as SVGIG (reference sequence). Trimming removed 2 bases from V and 1 base from J; junction bases left unmatched: 3. Healthy bone marrow donors made up the cohort. This clonotype originated in a woman aged 40 to 50 in good health and CMV-seronegative. Sequencing was performed on PBMCs. The chain joins TRBV30 to TRBJ1-1; 8 positions match TRBD1. For the CDR3, the DNA is TGTGCCTGGAGTAGGGGGACAGGGAACACTGAAGCTTTCTTT. Translated: CAWSRGTGNTEAFF. The variable domain in full, with the rest retrieved from reference TRBV30 and TRBJ1-1, is SQTIHQWPATLVQPVGSPLSLECTVEGTSNPNLYWYRQAAGRGLQLLFYSVGIGQISSEVPQNLSASRPQDRQFILSSKKLLLSDSGFYLCAWSRGTGNTEAFFGQGTRLTVV.